This T cell receptor beta chain was sequenced during a study of T-cell reconstitution after alpha-beta-depleted transplantation in children. General study findings and limits: Reportedly, alpha-beta T cells present about two months post-transplant originated from several hundred expanded clones of graft origin. At day 60, the high TCRbeta diversity found in some patients originated from recipient T cells and thymic progenitors that had survived. From newly produced T cells came most of the T-cell counts and diversity one year after transplant.

The CDR3 extends over 16 amino acids. The germline V gene encodes CDR1 SGHVS and CDR2 FQNEAQ. Deletions cut 4 bases from V and 0 bases from J, with 16 bases between. This clonotype came up many times. Its antigen is not identified. Unique molecular identifiers were incorporated into the prepared TCRbeta library. TCRdb reprocessed the PCR reads via MiXCR and lists one record per CDR3 protein. The data contain 490,000 or so distinct CDR3 sequences, roughly a tenth of them seen just once; the ten biggest clones take up 2% to 2.5%. Sequenced here: PBMCs, sampled before TCRalphabeta/CD19-depleted stem cell transplant. The rearrangement joins TRBV7-8 to TRBJ2-7; weak D call: TRBD1 (6 bases). The source of this sequence is a child aged 2 to 9 with inherited bone marrow failure, due to receive a stem cell transplant. The DNA for the CDR3 is TGTGCCAGCAGCTACTACCCCAGGGGTAGCTCCTACGAGCAGTACTTC. It yields the protein CASSYYPRGSSYEQYF.